The clone carrying this T cell receptor beta chain has at least ten counts. The CDR3 spans 15 residues. Trimming pared 4 bases from V and 0 bases from J, leaving 11 bases between. Germline assignment: CDR1 ENHRY and CDR2 SYGVKD. The record originates from a study of T cells in Graves' hyperthyroidism and ophthalmopathy. TCR beta CDR3 regions were amplified from RNA transcripts. Primed by the HTBI set, a first-round RT-PCR was run on the TCR CDR3. MiXCR, applied by TCRdb to the multiplex PCR reads, yields one record per CDR3 protein. Of nearly 600,000 distinct CDR3 sequences listed, about 14% are singletons.

The source material was blood. The clonotype was recovered from a woman aged 25 to 45 with Graves' hyperthyroidism that later progressed to Graves' ophthalmopathy. The chain couples TRBV10-3 to TRBJ2-3; D uncertain. CDR3 DNA sequence: TGTGCCATCAGTGCGGTAGATCCTAGCACAGATACGCAGTATTTT. This sequence encodes CAISAVDPSTDTQYF.